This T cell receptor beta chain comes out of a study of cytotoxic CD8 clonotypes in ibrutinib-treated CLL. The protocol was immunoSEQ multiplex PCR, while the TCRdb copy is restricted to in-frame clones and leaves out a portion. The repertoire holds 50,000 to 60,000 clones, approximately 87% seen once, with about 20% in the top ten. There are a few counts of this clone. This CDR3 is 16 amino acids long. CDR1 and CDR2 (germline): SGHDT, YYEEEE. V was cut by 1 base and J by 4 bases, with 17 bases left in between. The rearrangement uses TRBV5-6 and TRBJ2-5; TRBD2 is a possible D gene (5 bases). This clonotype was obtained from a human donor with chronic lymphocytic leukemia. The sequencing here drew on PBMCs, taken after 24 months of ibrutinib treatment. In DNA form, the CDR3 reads TGTGCCAGCAGCTTGTATACGGGGAATTTAGGAGAGACCCAGTACTTC. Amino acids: CASSLYTGNLGETQYF.